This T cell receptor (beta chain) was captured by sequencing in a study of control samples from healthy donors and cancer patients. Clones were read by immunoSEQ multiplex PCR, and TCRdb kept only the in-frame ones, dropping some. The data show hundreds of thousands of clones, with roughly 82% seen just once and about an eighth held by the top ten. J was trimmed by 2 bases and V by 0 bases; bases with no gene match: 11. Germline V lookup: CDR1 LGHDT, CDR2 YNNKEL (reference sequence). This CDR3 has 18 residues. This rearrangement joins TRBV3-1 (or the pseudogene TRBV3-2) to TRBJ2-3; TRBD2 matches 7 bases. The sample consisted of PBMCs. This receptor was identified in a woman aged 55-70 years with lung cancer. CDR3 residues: CASSQEIPGGRSTDTQYF. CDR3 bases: TGTGCCAGCAGCCAAGAAATCCCTGGCGGGAGATCCACAGATACGCAGTATTTT.